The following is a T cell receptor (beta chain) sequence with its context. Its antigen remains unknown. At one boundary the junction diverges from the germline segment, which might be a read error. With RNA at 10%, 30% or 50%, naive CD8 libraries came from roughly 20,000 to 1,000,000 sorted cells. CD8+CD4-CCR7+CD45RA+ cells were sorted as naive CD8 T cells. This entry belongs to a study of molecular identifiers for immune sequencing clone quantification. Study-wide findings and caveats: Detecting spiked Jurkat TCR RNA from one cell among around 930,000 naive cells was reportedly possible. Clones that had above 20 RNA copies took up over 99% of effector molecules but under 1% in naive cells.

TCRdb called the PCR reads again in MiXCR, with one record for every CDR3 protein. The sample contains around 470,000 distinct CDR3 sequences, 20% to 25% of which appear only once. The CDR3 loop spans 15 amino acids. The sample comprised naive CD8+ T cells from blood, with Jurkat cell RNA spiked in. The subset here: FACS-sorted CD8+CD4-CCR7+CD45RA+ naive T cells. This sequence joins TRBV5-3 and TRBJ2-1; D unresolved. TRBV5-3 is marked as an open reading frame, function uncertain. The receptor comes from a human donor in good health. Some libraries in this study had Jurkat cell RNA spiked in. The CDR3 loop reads CASSLGPSSYDEQFF. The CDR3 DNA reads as TGTGCCAGCAGCTTAGGGCCGAGCTCCTACGATGAGCAGTTCTTC.